The 20 T cell receptor beta chains presented below share a single source sample, sequenced in a study of identical twins. In TCRdb, the 5' RACE reads were re-called with MiXCR into one record per CDR3 protein. The table lists 450,000 to 650,000 distinct CDR3 sequences, roughly 9.5% of them singletons. These data were also reused for a study on yellow fever vaccine responses in identical twins.

Sequencing was carried out using PBMCs. These receptors were taken from a woman under 30 in good health.

This clonotype was counted ten times or more. CDR3 sequence (DNA): TGCGCCAGCAGCCCCCGGGCGGCAGCAAACTACGAGCAGTACTTC. Translated, it gives CASSPRAAANYEQYF. The chain combines TRBV5-1 with TRBJ2-7; D is unresolved. CDR3 length equals 15 residues. The germline CDR1 and CDR2 sequences are SGHRS and YFSETQ. Trimming shortened V by 4 bases and J by 3 bases, and 17 bases separated the two germline ends. Using reference TRBV5-1 and TRBJ2-7 for the parts outside the CDR3, the full variable domain is KAGVTQTPRYLIKTRGQQVTLSCSPISGHRSVSWYQQTPGQGLQFLFEYFSETQRNKGNFPGRFSGRQFSNSRSEMNVSTLELGDSALYLCASSPRAAANYEQYFGPGTRLTVT.

The chain uses TRBV12-3 or TRBV12-4 and TRBJ1-5; 11 bases align to TRBD1. The trim removed 7 bases at V and 2 bases at J, leaving 19 bases unmatched. The CDR3 has 20 residues. The CDR3 nucleotides are TGTGCCAGCACTAGTATAACCGGGACAGGGGGTTTTAGGGGCAATCAGCCCCAGCATTTT. This translates into CASTSITGTGGFRGNQPQHF.

The chain combines TRBV6-5 with TRBJ2-7, with D perhaps TRBD1 or TRBD2 (6 bases each). CDR1 MNHEY and CDR2 SVGAGI come from the germline V gene. V was trimmed by 2 bases and J by 4 bases, leaving 12 bases between them. This CDR3 contains 14 residues. The CDR3 nucleotides are TGTGCCAGCAGTTACCCGGGGGCGCCTTACGAGCAGTACTTC. Protein sequence: CASSYPGAPYEQYF.

V gene TRBV14 combines with J gene TRBJ2-7; TRBD2 matches at 8 bases. Germline V gene data show CDR1 as SGHDN and CDR2 as FVKESK. V lost 2 bases to trimming and J lost 1 base; unmatched junction nucleotides: 4. The length of the CDR3 is 15 residues. Here the CDR3 DNA reads TGTGCCAGCAGCCAAAGCGGGAGCCCATCCTACGAGCAGTACTTC. This gives the protein CASSQSGSPSYEQYF.

This clonotype has only a few counts. The chain combines TRBV11-3 with TRBJ2-5, with a weak D call TRBD1 (5 bases). Germline lookup yields CDR1 SGHNT and CDR2 YENEEA. V was clipped by 5 bases and J by 4 bases, with 17 bases between them. CDR3 length equals 15 residues. The CDR3 reads CASSQGRLGSETQYF. The CDR3 bases are TGTGCCAGCAGCCAGGGTCGGCTTGGCTCAGAGACCCAGTACTTC. Full variable domain (outside the CDR3, taken from reference TRBV11-3 and TRBJ2-5): EAGVVQSPRYKIIEKKQPVAFWCNPISGHNTLYWYLQNLGQGPELLIRYENEEAVDDSQLPKDRFSAERLKGVDSTLKIQPAELGDSAVYLCASSQGRLGSETQYFGPGTRLLVL.

This clonotype was detected ten times or more. The V call is TRBV29-1, the J call TRBJ2-7; unclear D gene. V lost 6 bases and J 3 bases, leaving 9 bases between the germline ends. This CDR3 is 11 amino acids long. Germline V gene data show CDR1 as SQVTM and CDR2 as ANQGSEA. Written as DNA, the CDR3 is TGCAGCGTATCCCTCAGCTACGAGCAGTACTTC. Encoded protein: CSVSLSYEQYF.

This clonotype was observed a few times. The chain links TRBV4-2 to TRBJ2-1; D possibly corresponds to TRBD2 (5 bases). CDR1 is LGHNA and CDR2 is YNFKEQ in the germline V gene. Trimming stripped 4 bases from V and 5 bases from J, with 21 bases between. CDR3 length: 17 residues. The CDR3 region is CASSPSDFPAINNEQFF. DNA for the CDR3: TGTGCCAGCAGCCCCTCGGACTTCCCAGCAATTAACAATGAGCAGTTCTTC.

The J gene is TRBJ1-2, the V gene TRBV15; D perhaps matches TRBD1 (5 bases). Germline V gene sequence: CDR1 LNHNV, CDR2 YYDKDF (reference sequence). V gave up 3 bases and J gave up 2 bases, with 10 bases separating them. The length of the CDR3 is 14 residues. The CDR3 region is CATSSGTPNYGYTF. The CDR3 DNA is TGTGCCACCAGCAGCGGGACCCCCAACTATGGCTACACCTTC.

This clonotype was seen at least ten times. The chain carries TRBV25-1 and TRBJ1-2, with D perhaps matching TRBD1 (5 bases). V dropped 5 bases and J dropped 10 bases, with 11 bases sitting between them. This CDR3 is 11 amino acids long. Per the germline V gene, CDR1 is MGHDK and CDR2 is SYGVNS. The CDR3 DNA reads as TGTGCCAGCAGTTCCCTCAGGGCCTACACCTTC. It encodes CASSSLRAYTF.

The chain carries TRBV6-2 or TRBV6-3 and TRBJ1-2; possible D gene TRBD1, 5 bases. Germline V gene sequence: CDR1 MNHEY, CDR2 SVGEGT. The CDR3 is made up of 13 amino acids. Trimming took 7 bases from V and 4 from J, leaving 13 bases between them. The CDR3 region is CASTGGESYGYTF. CDR3 bases: TGTGCCAGCACGGGGGGTGAAAGCTATGGCTACACCTTC.

This chain links TRBV7-9 with TRBJ2-1; no definite D call. With 2 bases removed from V and 0 bases from J, the gap between germline ends came to 8 bases. The CDR3 totals 15 residues. CDR1 is SEHNR, CDR2 FQNEAQ, per germline (reference sequence). The CDR3 DNA follows: TGTGCCAGCAGCTTAATCCCCGACTCCTACAATGAGCAGTTCTTC. This gives the protein CASSLIPDSYNEQFF. The full variable domain, rest sourced from reference TRBV7-9 and TRBJ2-1, is DTGVSQNPRHKITKRGQNVTFRCDPISEHNRLYWYRQTLGQGPEFLTYFQNEAQLEKSRLLSDRFSAERPKGSFSTLEIQRTEQGDSAMYLCASSLIPDSYNEQFFGPGTRLTVL.

V usage is TRBV3-1 and J usage is TRBJ2-2; no firm D call. This CDR3 region has 17 residues. Trimming removed 1 base from V and 0 bases from J, with 12 bases in between. Germline CDR1 reads LGHDT; CDR2 reads YNNKEL (reference sequence). CDR3 nucleotides: TGTGCCAGCAGCCAAGCCCCTCAAGGAACGAACACCGGGGAGCTGTTTTTT. Its translation: CASSQAPQGTNTGELFF.

This clonotype came up a few times. The J gene is TRBJ2-7, the V gene TRBV7-9; no definite D call. The germline V gene has CDR1 SEHNR and CDR2 FQNEAQ (reference sequence). There are 14 residues in the CDR3. V was clipped by 3 bases and J by 0 bases, with 9 bases between them. The CDR3 coding sequence is TGTGCCAGCAGCTTCCCAGGAGACTCCTACGAGCAGTACTTC. This codes for CASSFPGDSYEQYF.

This clonotype was seen repeatedly, ten times or more. The rearrangement uses TRBV4-1 and TRBJ2-1; 11 bases line up with TRBD2. The trim removed 1 base at V and 4 bases at J, leaving 12 bases unmatched. The CDR3 loop spans 19 amino acids. Germline loops: CDR1 MGHRA, CDR2 YSYEKL. The CDR3 region has the DNA TGCGCCAGCAGCCAAGTAGACCAGTCGGGACTAGCGGATTACAATGAGCAGTTCTTC. It codes for CASSQVDQSGLADYNEQFF.

In its sample, this clonotype was seen many times. The chain carries TRBV5-1 and TRBJ2-1, with no clear D. This CDR3 contains 14 residues. V lost 5 bases and J lost 0, with 9 bases in between. Germline loops: CDR1 SGHRS, CDR2 YFSETQ. The CDR3 sequence is CASSIQNSYNEQFF. CDR3 nucleotide sequence: TGCGCCAGCAGTATACAGAACTCCTACAATGAGCAGTTCTTC.

In its sample, this clonotype was seen a few times. The CDR3 protein is CASSLSLGDYEQYF. CDR3 DNA: TGTGCCAGCTCACTCTCTTTGGGGGACTACGAGCAGTACTTC. The chain recombines TRBV18 with TRBJ2-7; D may correspond to TRBD1 or TRBD2 (5 bases each). Germline assignment: CDR1 KGHSH and CDR2 LQKENI. The CDR3 loop spans 14 amino acids. With 4 bases removed from V and 3 bases from J, the gap between germline ends came to 13 bases.

This clonotype was seen a few times. This chain links TRBV10-3 with TRBJ2-2; no definite D call. This CDR3 spans 13 amino acids. V was pared by 3 bases and J by 4 bases, with 6 bases between. Germline values: CDR1 ENHRY, CDR2 SYGVKD. CDR3 protein: CAISEQSTGELFF. The CDR3 DNA follows: TGTGCCATCAGTGAACAATCCACCGGGGAGCTGTTTTTT.

A word on this clonotype: Being one base from a much bigger clone, this may be a read error. The V and J genes are TRBV12-3 or TRBV12-4 and TRBJ2-3; TRBD2 is a possible D gene (6 bases). This CDR3 is 15 amino acids long. V was trimmed by 6 bases and J by 4 bases, leaving 17 bases between them. The CDR3 region is CASSPVTWRADTQYF. The CDR3 region has the DNA TGTGCCAGCAGCCCAGTGACCTGGAGGGCAGATACGCAGTATTTT.

The V call is TRBV29-1, the J call TRBJ1-1; D is ambiguous. V was cut by 5 bases and J by 1 base, with 5 bases left in between. The length of the CDR3 is 11 residues. From germline, CDR1 is SQVTM and CDR2 ANQGSEA. CDR3 amino acids: CSVKRNTEAFF. The CDR3 nucleotides read TGCAGCGTTAAGCGGAACACTGAAGCTTTCTTT. Combining the CDR3 with reference TRBV29-1 and TRBJ1-1 gives the whole variable domain SAVISQKPSRDICQRGTSLTIQCQVDSQVTMMFWYRQQPGQSLTLIATANQGSEATYESGFVIDKFPISRPNLTFSTLTVSNMSPEDSSIYLCSVKRNTEAFFGQGTRLTVV.

In this sample, this clonotype turned up a few times. This chain links TRBV7-9 with TRBJ2-3, with TRBD1 matching over 7 bases. Looked up from germline, CDR1 is SEHNR and CDR2 is FQNEAQ (reference sequence). The CDR3 sequence is 14 residues long. After removal of 5 bases from V and 4 bases from J, the junction contained 6 bases not matched to a gene. CDR3 DNA sequence: TGTGCCAGCAGCATTACAGGGGTTTCAGATACGCAGTATTTT. Residues: CASSITGVSDTQYF.